This T cell receptor beta chain was retrieved from a study of human T cells and chemical hapten exposure. Study as a whole: The variation in per-sample TCR yields arose mainly from small differences in pooled library volumes.

This clonotype was detected ten times or more. Antigen: not known. The CDR3 has 13 amino acids. CDR1 is SGHRS and CDR2 is YFSETQ in the germline V gene. V was clipped by 3 bases and J by 4 bases, with 10 bases between them. The study, taken as a whole, reports: Positive correlation was observed between PT1 expanded TCR counts and patch test score.

Time point of the sample: patch test 1, 2 weeks after DPC sensitization. Described treatment: therapeutic diphenylcyclopropenone sensitization with weekly scalp DPC. The study used a library that attached unique molecular identifiers to individual cDNA molecules. Original data processing: Per sample, the median was around 96,000 TCRs, with values from 23,224 to 690,600. In TCRdb, the RACE reads were re-called with MiXCR into one record per CDR3 protein. TCRdb, not the original authors, processed these V and J calls. The table records approximately 110,000 distinct CDR3 sequences, roughly 11% of them present only once.

The TCR was taken from a woman aged 40 to 50 with alopecia areata. Some clones in this sample may be carry-over from other donors' samples. The chain employs TRBV5-1 and TRBJ2-5, with unresolved D. The specimen was whole blood, collected in connection with sensitization to the hapten diphenylcyclopropenone (DPC). This CDR3 is CASSSWGTETQYF. The CDR3 region has the DNA TGCGCCAGCAGCTCTTGGGGAACAGAGACCCAGTACTTC.